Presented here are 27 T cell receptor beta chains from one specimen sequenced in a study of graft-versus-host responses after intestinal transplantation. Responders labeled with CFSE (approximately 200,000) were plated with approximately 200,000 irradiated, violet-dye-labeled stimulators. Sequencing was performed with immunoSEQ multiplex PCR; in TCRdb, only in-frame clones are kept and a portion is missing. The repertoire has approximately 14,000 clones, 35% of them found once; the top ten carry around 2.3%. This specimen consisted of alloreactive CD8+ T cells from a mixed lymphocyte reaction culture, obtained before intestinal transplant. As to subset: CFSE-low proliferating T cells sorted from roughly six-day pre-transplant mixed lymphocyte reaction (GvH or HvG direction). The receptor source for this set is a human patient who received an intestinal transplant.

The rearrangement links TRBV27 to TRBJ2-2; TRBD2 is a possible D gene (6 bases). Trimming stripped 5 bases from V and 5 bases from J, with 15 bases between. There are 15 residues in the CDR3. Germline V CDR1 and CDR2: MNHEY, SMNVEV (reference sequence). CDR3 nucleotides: TGTGCCAGCAGTAATACCGGGACTCGGACCGGGGAGCTGTTTTTT. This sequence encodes CASSNTGTRTGELFF.

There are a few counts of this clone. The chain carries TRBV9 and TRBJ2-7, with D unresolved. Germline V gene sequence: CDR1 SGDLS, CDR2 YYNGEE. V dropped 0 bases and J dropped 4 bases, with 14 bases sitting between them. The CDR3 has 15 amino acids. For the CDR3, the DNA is TGTGCCAGCAGCGTAGGTCTGGCTGGAGAATACGAGCAGTACTTC. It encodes CASSVGLAGEYEQYF.

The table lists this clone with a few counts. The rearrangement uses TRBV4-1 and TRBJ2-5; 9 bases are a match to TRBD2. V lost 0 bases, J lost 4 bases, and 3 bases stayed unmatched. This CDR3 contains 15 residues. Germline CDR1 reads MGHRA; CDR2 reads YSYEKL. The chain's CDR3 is CASSQDGTSLETQYF. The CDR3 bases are TGCGCCAGCAGCCAAGATGGGACTAGCTTAGAGACCCAGTACTTC.

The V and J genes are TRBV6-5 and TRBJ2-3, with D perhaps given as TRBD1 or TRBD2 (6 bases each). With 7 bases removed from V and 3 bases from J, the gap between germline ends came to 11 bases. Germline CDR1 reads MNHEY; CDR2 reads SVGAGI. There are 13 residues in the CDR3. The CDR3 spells CASIRGATDTQYF. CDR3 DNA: TGTGCCAGCATAAGGGGGGCAACAGATACGCAGTATTTT.

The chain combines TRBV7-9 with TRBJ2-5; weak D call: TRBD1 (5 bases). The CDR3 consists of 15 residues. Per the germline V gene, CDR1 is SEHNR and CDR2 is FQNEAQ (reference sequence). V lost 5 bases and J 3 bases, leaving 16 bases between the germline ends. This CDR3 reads CASSATGLGEETQYF. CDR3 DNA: TGTGCCAGCAGCGCAACAGGTTTAGGTGAAGAGACCCAGTACTTC.

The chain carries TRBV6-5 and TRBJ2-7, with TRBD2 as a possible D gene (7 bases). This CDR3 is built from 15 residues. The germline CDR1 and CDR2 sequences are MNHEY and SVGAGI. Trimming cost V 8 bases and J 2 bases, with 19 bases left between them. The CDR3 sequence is CASWPGGSSTYEQYF. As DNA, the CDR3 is TGTGCCAGCTGGCCGGGGGGCTCATCCACCTACGAGCAGTACTTC.

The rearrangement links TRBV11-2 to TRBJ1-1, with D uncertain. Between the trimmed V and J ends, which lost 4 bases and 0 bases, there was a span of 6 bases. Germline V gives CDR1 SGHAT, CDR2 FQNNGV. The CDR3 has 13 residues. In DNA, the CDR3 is TGTGCCAGCAGCTCCGGGATGAACACTGAAGCTTTCTTT. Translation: CASSSGMNTEAFF.

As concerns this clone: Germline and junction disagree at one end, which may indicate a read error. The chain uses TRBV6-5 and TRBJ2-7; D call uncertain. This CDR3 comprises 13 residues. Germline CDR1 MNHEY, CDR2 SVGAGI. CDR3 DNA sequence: TGTGTCAGCCAGTCCGTTACATCCTACGAGCAGTACTTC. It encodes CVSQSVTSYEQYF.

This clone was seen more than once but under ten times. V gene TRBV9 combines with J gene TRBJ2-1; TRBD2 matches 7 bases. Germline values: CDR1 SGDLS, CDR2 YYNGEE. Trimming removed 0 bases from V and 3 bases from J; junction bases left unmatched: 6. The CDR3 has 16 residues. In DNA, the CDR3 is TGTGCCAGCAGCGTAGGGTGGGGGGGGAACTACAATGAGCAGTTCTTC. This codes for CASSVGWGGNYNEQFF.

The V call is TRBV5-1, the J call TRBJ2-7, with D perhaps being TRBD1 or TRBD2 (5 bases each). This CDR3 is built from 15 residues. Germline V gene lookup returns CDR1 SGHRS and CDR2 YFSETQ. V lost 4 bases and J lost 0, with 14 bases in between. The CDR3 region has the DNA TGCGCCAGCAGCCTCAGGGTAGGGAGCTCCTACGAGCAGTACTTC. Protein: CASSLRVGSSYEQYF.

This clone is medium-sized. The DNA for the CDR3 is TGTGCCAGCAGCCAAGAAGGTACCCGTGGCTACGAGCAGTACTTC. It is translated as CASSQEGTRGYEQYF. The V gene is TRBV4-2, the J gene TRBJ2-7; D gene ambiguous. Germline loops: CDR1 LGHNA, CDR2 YNFKEQ. Trimming took 0 bases from V and 3 from J, leaving 12 bases between them. The CDR3 has 15 residues.

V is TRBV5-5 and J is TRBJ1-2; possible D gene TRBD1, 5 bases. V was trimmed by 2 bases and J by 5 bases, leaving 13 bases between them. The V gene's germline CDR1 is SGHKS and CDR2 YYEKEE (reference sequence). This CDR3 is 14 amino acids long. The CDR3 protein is CASSFTGGGYGYTF. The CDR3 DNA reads TGTGCCAGCAGCTTTACGGGGGGGGGTTATGGCTACACCTTC.

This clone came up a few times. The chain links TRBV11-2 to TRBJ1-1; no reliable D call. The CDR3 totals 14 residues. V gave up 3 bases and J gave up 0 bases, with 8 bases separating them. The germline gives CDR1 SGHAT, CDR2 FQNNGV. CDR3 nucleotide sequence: TGTGCCAGCAGCTTGTACCTATTGAACACTGAAGCTTTCTTT. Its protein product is CASSLYLLNTEAFF.

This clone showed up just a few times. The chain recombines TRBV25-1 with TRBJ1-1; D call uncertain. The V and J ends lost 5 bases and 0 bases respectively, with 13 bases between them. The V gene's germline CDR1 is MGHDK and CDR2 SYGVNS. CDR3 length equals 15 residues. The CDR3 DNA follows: TGTGCCAGCAGTTCCCACCTGGGGATGAACACTGAAGCTTTCTTT. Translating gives CASSSHLGMNTEAFF.

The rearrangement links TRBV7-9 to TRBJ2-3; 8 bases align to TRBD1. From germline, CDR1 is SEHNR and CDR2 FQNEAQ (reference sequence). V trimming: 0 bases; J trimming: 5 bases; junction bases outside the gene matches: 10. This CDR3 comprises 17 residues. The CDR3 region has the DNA TGTGCCAGCAGCTTAGCCGGGACAGGTTTCTTTGGAGATACGCAGTATTTT. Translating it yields CASSLAGTGFFGDTQYF.

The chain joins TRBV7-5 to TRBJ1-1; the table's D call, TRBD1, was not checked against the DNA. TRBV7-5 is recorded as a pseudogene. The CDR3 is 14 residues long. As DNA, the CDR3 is TGTGTCAGAAGCCCTACTCAGGGGAACACTGAAGCTTTCTTT. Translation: CVRSPTQGNTEAFF.

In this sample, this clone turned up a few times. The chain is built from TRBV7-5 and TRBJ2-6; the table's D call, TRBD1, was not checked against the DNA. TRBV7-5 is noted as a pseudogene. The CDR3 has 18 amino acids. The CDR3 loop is CVRSPQDREGAGANVLTF. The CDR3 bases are TGTGTCAGAAGCCCGCAGGACAGGGAAGGCGCTGGGGCCAACGTCCTGACTTTC.

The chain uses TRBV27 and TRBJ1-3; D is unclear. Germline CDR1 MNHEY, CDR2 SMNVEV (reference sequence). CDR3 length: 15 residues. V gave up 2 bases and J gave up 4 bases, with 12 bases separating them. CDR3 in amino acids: CASSLTSWEGNTIYF. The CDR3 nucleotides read TGTGCCAGCAGTTTAACTTCGTGGGAAGGAAACACCATATATTTT.

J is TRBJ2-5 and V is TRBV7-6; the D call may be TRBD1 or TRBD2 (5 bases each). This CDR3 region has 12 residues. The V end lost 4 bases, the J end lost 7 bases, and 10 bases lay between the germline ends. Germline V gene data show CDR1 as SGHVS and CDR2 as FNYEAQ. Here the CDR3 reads CASSWGSGTQYF. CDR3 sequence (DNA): TGTGCCAGCAGCTGGGGGTCCGGGACCCAGTACTTC.

The CDR3 DNA follows: TGTGCCAGCAGCAGCCAGGCCCACACAGATACGCAGTATTTT. It yields the protein CASSSQAHTDTQYF. The chain joins TRBV11-2 to TRBJ2-3; D not certain. Germline lookup yields CDR1 SGHAT and CDR2 FQNNGV. This CDR3 spans 14 amino acids. V dropped 5 bases and J dropped 2 bases, with 11 bases sitting between them.

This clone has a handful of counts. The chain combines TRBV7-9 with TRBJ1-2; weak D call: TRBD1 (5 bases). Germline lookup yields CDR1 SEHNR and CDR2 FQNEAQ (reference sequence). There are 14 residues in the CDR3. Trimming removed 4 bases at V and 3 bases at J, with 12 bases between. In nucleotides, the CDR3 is TGTGCCAGCAGCTCCATGTCCAGGGACTATGGCTACACCTTC. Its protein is CASSSMSRDYGYTF.

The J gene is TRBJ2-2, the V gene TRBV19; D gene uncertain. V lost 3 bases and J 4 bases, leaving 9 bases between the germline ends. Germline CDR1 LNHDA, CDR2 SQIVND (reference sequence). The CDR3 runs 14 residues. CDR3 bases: TGTGCCAGTAGTATCGTGAGCGTCACCGGGGAGCTGTTTTTT. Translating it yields CASSIVSVTGELFF.

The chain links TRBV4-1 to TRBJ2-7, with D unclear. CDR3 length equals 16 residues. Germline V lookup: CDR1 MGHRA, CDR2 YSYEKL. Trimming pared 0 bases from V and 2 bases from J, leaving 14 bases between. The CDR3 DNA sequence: TGCGCCAGCAGCCAAGATCGTATGCGTGGAGCCTACGAGCAGTACTTC. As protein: CASSQDRMRGAYEQYF.

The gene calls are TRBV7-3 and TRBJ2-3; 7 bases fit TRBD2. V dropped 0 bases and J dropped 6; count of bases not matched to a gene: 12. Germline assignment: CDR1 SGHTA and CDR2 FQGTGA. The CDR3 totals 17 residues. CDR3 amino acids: CASSLTVTGGLRDTQYF. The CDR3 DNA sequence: TGTGCCAGCAGCTTAACTGTAACGGGGGGACTAAGGGATACGCAGTATTTT. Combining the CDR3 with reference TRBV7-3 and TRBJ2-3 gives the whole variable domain GAGVSQTPSNKVTEKGKYVELRCDPISGHTALYWYRQSLGQGPEFLIYFQGTGAADDSGLPNDRFFAVRPEGSVSTLKIQRTERGDSAVYLCASSLTVTGGLRDTQYFGPGTRLTVL.

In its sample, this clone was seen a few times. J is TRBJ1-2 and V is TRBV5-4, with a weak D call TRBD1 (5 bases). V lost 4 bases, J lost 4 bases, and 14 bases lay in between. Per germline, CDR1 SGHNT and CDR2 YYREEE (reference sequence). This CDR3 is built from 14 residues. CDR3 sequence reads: CASSTRDGAYGYTF. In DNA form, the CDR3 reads TGTGCCAGCAGCACCCGGGACGGGGCCTATGGCTACACCTTC.

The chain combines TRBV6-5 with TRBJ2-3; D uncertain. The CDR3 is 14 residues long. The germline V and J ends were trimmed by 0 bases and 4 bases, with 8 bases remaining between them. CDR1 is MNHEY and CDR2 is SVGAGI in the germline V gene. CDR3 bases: TGTGCCAGCAGTTACTCGGGGTCGTCAGATACGCAGTATTTT. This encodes CASSYSGSSDTQYF.

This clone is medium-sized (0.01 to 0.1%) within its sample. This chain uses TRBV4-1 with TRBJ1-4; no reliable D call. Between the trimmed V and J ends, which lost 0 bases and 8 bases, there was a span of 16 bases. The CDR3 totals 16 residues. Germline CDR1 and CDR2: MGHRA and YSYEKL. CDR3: CASSQEVGEPREKLFF. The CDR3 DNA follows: TGCGCCAGCAGCCAAGAAGTCGGGGAGCCGAGAGAAAAACTGTTTTTT.